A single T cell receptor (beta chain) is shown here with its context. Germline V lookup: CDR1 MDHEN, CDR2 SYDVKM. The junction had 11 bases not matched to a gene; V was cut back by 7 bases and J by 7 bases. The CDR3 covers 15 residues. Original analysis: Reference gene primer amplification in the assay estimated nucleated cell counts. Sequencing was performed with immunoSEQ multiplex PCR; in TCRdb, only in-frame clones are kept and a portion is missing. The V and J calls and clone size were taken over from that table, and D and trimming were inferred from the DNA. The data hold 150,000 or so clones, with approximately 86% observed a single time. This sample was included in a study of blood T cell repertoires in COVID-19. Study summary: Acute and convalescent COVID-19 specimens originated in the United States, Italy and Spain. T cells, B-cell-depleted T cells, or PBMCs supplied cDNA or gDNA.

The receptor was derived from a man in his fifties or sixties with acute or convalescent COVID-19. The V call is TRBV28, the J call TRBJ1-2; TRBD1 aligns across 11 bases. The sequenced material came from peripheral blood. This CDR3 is CASNPQGQGESGYTF. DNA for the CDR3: TGTGCCAGCAATCCGCAGGGACAGGGGGAGTCTGGCTACACCTTC.